This TCR beta chain was retrieved from a study of cytomegalovirus exposure and HLA in healthy donors. The study, taken as a whole, reports: In an earlier analysis, most TCR beta V segments were productive about 87% or about 30% of the time.

Turning to this clone: Its antigen remains unknown.

The V segment lost 4 bases and the J segment 3 bases; nucleotides outside the gene matches: 4. Germline values: CDR1 SGHDN, CDR2 FVKESK. This CDR3 comprises 14 residues. The PCR ran on 60 Vbeta and 13 Jbeta primers. Produced via immunoSEQ multiplex PCR; TCRdb's table is partial and in-frame only. Here the sample spans about 160,000 clones, around 81% being singletons. Sequenced sample: PBMCs. The chain is built from TRBV14 and TRBJ2-7; TRBD1 aligns across 9 bases. The source of this sequence is a man in his forties in good health and CMV-seronegative. The DNA of the CDR3 is TGTGCCAGCAGCCCCCGGACAGGGGACTACGAGCAGTACGTC. It encodes CASSPRTGDYEQYV.